The 9 T cell receptor beta chains listed next were all sequenced from one sample in a study of cytomegalovirus exposure and HLA in healthy donors. This PCR relied on a set of 60 Vbeta primers and 13 Jbeta primers. Repertoires were generated with immunoSEQ multiplex PCR, while TCRdb's copy carries only in-frame clones and drops some. The sample carries under 40,000 clones, roughly 76% recorded once. Sequenced: PBMCs. The receptors stem from a woman in her thirties or forties in good health and CMV-seronegative.

V gene TRBV5-1 combines with J gene TRBJ1-2; 7 bases line up with TRBD1. This CDR3 contains 14 residues. Germline V gives CDR1 SGHRS, CDR2 YFSETQ. V shed 4 bases, J shed 2 bases, and the junction held 5 bases outside the gene matches. The CDR3 DNA reads TGCGCCAGCAGCACGAAACAGGGGAACTATGGCTACACCTTC. It is translated as CASSTKQGNYGYTF.

The rearrangement uses TRBV5-4 and TRBJ1-6; 10 nucleotides align to TRBD1. The length of the CDR3 is 14 residues. V shed 4 bases, J shed 9 bases, and the junction held 4 bases outside the gene matches. Looked up from germline, CDR1 is SGHNT and CDR2 is YYREEE (reference sequence). The CDR3 reads CASSRQGATSPLHF. The CDR3 DNA reads TGTGCCAGCAGCCGACAGGGGGCTACTTCACCCCTCCACTTT.

V usage is TRBV7-9 and J usage is TRBJ1-5, with 9 nucleotides matching TRBD1. Germline loops: CDR1 SEHNR, CDR2 FQNEAQ (reference sequence). The junction had 3 bases not matched to a gene; V was cut back by 5 bases and J by 1 base. The CDR3 is 15 residues long. The CDR3 here is CASSPTGGSNQPQHF. In DNA form, the CDR3 reads TGTGCCAGCAGCCCGACAGGGGGGAGCAATCAGCCCCAGCATTTT.

The V call is TRBV2, the J call TRBJ2-7, with D perhaps TRBD2 (7 bases). CDR1 SNHLY and CDR2 FYNNEI come from the germline V gene. Deletions cut 4 bases from V and 6 bases from J, with 19 bases between. This CDR3 is 15 amino acids long. CDR3 protein: CASSVGGLYRAEQYF. The CDR3 DNA sequence: TGTGCCAGCAGTGTCGGGGGGCTATATAGGGCCGAGCAGTACTTC.

This chain connects TRBV6-1 to TRBJ1-1, with D maybe TRBD1 (5 bases). The CDR3 has 13 amino acids. Germline V gene data show CDR1 as MNHNS and CDR2 as SASEGT. V was clipped by 4 bases and J by 0 bases, with 6 bases between them. The CDR3 region has the DNA TGTGCCAGCAGTGCAGGGATGAACACTGAAGCTTTCTTT. As protein: CASSAGMNTEAFF.

The chain has TRBV5-4 and TRBJ1-6; unclear D gene. V shed 4 bases and J shed 5 bases, with 10 bases lying between them. The CDR3 runs to 14 residues. Per the germline V gene, CDR1 is SGHNT and CDR2 is YYREEE (reference sequence). CDR3 amino acids: CASSPDLHNSPLHF. Here the CDR3 DNA reads TGTGCCAGCAGCCCTGACTTACATAATTCACCCCTCCACTTT. Supplemented by reference TRBV5-4 and TRBJ1-6, the full variable domain reads ETGVTQSPTHLIKTRGQQVTLRCSSQSGHNTVSWYQQALGQGPQFIFQYYREEENGRGNFPPRFSGLQFPNYSSELNVNALELDDSALYLCASSPDLHNSPLHFGNGTRLTVT.

This chain links TRBV7-9 with TRBJ2-7; D is ambiguous. The CDR3 is 13 amino acids. V was shortened by 2 bases and J by 0 bases, with 5 bases between the two germline ends. Germline loops: CDR1 SEHNR, CDR2 FQNEAQ (reference sequence). The CDR3 here is CASSLPSSYEQYF. CDR3 DNA: TGTGCCAGCAGCTTACCGAGCTCCTACGAGCAGTACTTC.

The chain carries TRBV7-3 and TRBJ2-5; TRBD2 agrees at 9 bases. The germline gives CDR1 SGHTA, CDR2 FQGTGA. Trimming cost V 3 bases and J 4 bases; bases outside gene matches: 9. The CDR3 loop spans 16 amino acids. CDR3 residues: CASSLGRAGGRETQYF. The CDR3 nucleotides are TGTGCCAGCAGCTTGGGCCGTGCGGGGGGGCGAGAGACCCAGTACTTC. Drawing the rest from reference TRBV7-3 and TRBJ2-5, the complete variable domain is GAGVSQTPSNKVTEKGKYVELRCDPISGHTALYWYRQSLGQGPEFLIYFQGTGAADDSGLPNDRFFAVRPEGSVSTLKIQRTERGDSAVYLCASSLGRAGGRETQYFGPGTRLLVL.

The chain is built from TRBV5-6 and TRBJ2-6; perhaps TRBD1 as D (6 bases). CDR1 SGHDT and CDR2 YYEEEE come from the germline V gene. V lost 4 bases to trimming and J lost 0 bases, with 17 bases between them. This CDR3 has 18 amino acids. The DNA for the CDR3 is TGTGCCAGCAGCCCTACAGGGTTTCTACTCTCTGGGGCCAACGTCCTGACTTTC. Protein sequence: CASSPTGFLLSGANVLTF.